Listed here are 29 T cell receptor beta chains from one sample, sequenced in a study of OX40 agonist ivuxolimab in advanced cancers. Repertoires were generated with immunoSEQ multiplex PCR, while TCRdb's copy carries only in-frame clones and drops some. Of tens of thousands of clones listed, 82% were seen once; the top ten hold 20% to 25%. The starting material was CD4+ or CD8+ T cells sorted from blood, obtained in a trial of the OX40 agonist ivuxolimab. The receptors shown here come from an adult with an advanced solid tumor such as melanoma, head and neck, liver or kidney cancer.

CDR3 protein: CAWTSVADTQYF. CDR3 sequence (DNA): TGTGCCTGGACTAGCGTCGCAGATACGCAGTATTTT. V and J are TRBV30 and TRBJ2-3, with a weak D call TRBD2 (6 bases). This CDR3 contains 12 residues. Trimming stripped 4 bases from V and 4 bases from J, with 9 bases between. Germline values: CDR1 GTSNPN, CDR2 SVGIG (reference sequence).

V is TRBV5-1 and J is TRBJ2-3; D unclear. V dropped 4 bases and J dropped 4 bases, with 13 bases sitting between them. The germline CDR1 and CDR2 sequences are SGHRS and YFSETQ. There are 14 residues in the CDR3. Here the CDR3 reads CASSLGSTADTQYF. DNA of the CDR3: TGCGCCAGCAGCCTTGGTAGTACGGCAGATACGCAGTATTTT.

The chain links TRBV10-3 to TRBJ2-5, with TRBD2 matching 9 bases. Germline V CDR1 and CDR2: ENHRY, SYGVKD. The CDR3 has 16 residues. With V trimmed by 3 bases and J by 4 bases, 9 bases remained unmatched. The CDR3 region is CAISDRVAGAGETQYF. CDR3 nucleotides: TGTGCCATCAGTGACAGGGTAGCGGGAGCAGGAGAGACCCAGTACTTC.

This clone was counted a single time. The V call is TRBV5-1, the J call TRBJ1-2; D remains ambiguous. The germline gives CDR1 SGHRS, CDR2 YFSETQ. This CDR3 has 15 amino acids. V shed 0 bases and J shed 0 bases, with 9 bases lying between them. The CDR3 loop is CASSLDASPNYGYTF. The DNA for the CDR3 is TGCGCCAGCAGCTTGGACGCCAGCCCTAACTATGGCTACACCTTC.

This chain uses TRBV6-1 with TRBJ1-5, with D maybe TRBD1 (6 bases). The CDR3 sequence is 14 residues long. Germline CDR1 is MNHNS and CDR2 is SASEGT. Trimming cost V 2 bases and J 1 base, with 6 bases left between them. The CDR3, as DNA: TGTGCCAGCAGTGAACAGGGGAGCAATCAGCCCCAGCATTTT. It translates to CASSEQGSNQPQHF.

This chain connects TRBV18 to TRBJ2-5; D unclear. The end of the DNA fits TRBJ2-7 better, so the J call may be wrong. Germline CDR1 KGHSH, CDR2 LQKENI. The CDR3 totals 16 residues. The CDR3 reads CASSPRSGPVSYEQYF. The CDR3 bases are TGTGCCAGCTCACCACGTTCAGGACCTGTTTCCTACGAGCAGTACTTC.

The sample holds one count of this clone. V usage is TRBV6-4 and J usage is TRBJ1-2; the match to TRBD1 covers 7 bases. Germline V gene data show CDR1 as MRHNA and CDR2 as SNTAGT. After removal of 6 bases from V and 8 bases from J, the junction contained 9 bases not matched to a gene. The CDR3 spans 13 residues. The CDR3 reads CASSPGQVLGYTF. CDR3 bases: TGTGCCAGCAGCCCCGGACAGGTCCTAGGCTACACCTTC.

The DNA for the CDR3 is TGTGCCAGCAGCTTGGCCGTGGGCGGTAGTGGCTACACCTTC. Amino acid sequence: CASSLAVGGSGYTF. The chain couples TRBV5-6 to TRBJ1-2; no clear D. Germline lookup yields CDR1 SGHDT and CDR2 YYEEEE. CDR3 length: 14 amino acids. The germline V and J ends were trimmed by 0 bases and 7 bases, with 13 bases remaining between them.

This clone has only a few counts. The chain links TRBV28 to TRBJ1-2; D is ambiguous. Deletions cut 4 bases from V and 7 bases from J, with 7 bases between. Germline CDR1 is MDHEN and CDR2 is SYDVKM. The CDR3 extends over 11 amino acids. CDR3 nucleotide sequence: TGTGCCAGCAGTTCCCAGGTTGGCTACACCTTC. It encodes CASSSQVGYTF.

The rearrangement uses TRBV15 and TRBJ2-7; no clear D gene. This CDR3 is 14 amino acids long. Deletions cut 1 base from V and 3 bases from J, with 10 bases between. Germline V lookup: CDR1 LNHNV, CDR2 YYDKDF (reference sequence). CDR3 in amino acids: CATSRGNRNYEQYF. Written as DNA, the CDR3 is TGTGCCACCAGCAGAGGAAACAGAAACTACGAGCAGTACTTC.

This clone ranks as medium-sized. CDR3 bases: TGTGCCTGGAGTGTACAGGGGGACACTGAAGCTTTCTTT. The encoded protein is CAWSVQGDTEAFF. This chain uses TRBV30 with TRBJ1-1, with 8 bases identical to TRBD1. CDR1 GTSNPN and CDR2 SVGIG come from the germline V gene (reference sequence). There are 13 residues in the CDR3. J lost 3 bases, V lost 0 bases, and 0 bases had no gene match.

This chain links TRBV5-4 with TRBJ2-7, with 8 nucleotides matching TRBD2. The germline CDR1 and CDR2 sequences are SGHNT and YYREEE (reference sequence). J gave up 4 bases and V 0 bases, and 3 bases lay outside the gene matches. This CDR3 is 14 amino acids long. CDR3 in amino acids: CASSLELAGYEQYF. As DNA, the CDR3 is TGTGCCAGCAGCTTGGAGCTAGCGGGTTACGAGCAGTACTTC.

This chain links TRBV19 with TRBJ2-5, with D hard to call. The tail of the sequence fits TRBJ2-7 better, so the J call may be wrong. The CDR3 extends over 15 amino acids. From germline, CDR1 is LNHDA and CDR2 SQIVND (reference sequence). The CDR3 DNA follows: TGTGCCAGTAGTACTTCCAGAGGCGGTTCCTACGAGCAGTACTTC. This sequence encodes CASSTSRGGSYEQYF.

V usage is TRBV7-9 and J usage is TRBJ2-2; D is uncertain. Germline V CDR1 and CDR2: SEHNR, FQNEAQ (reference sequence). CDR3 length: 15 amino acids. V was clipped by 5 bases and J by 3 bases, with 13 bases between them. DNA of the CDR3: TGTGCCAGCAGCCTCACCATCGAGTACACCGGGGAGCTGTTTTTT. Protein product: CASSLTIEYTGELFF.

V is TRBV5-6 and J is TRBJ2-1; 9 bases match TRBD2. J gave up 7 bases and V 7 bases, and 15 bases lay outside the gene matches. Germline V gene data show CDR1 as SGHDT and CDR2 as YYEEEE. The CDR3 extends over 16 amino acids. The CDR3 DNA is TGTGCCAGCTCCGATACAGCGGGAGGATATAGGAATGAGCAGTTCTTC. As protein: CASSDTAGGYRNEQFF. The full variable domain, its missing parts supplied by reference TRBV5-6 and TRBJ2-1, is DAGVTQSPTHLIKTRGQQVTLRCSPKSGHDTVSWYQQALGQGPQFIFQYYEEEERQRGNFPDRFSGHQFPNYSSELNVNALLLGDSALYLCASSDTAGGYRNEQFFGPGTRLTVL.

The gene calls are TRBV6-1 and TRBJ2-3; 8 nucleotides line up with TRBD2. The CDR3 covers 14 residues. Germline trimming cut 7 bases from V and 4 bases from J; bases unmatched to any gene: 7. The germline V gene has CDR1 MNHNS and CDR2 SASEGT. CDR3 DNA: TGTGCCAGCACCCCCGGACTAGCCCCAGATACGCAGTATTTT. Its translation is CASTPGLAPDTQYF.

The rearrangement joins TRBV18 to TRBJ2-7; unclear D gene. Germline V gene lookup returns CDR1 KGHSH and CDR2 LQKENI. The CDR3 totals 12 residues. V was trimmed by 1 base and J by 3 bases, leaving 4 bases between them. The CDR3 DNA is TGTGCCAGCTCACCACAGAGCTACGAGCAGTACTTC. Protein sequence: CASSPQSYEQYF.

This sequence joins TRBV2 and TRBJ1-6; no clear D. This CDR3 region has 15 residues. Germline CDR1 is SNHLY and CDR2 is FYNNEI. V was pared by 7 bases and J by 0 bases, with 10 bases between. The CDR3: CASTQESSYNSPLHF. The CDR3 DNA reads TGTGCCAGCACGCAGGAGAGCTCCTATAATTCACCCCTCCACTTT.

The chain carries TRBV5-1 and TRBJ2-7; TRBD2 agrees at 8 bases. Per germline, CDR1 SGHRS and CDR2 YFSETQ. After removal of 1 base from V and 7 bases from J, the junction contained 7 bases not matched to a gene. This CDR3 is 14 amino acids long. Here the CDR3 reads CASSLSREGREQYF. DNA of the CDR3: TGCGCCAGCAGCTTGAGCCGGGAGGGTCGTGAGCAGTACTTC.

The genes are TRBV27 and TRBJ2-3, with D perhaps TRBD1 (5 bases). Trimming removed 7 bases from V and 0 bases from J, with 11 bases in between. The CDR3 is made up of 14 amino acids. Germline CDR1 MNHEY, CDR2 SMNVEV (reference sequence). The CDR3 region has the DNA TGTGCCAGCAAAGGGGTGTCAAGCACAGATACGCAGTATTTT. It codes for CASKGVSSTDTQYF.

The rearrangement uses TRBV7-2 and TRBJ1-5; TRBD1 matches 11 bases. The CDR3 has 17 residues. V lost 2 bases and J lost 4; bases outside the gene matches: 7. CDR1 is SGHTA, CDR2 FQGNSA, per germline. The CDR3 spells CASSLTAGQGANQPQHF. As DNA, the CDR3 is TGTGCCAGCAGCTTAACAGCCGGACAGGGGGCAAATCAGCCCCAGCATTTT.

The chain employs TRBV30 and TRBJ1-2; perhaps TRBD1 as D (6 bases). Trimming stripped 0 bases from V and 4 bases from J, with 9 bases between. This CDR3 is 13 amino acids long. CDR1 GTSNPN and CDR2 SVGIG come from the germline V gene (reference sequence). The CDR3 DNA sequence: TGTGCCTGGAGTGTACAGGGACCCTATGGCTACACCTTC. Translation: CAWSVQGPYGYTF.

In nucleotides, the CDR3 is TGTGCCAGCAGAGATCCGGGACTAGCGGGAGTACGGTCCAATGAGCAGTTCTTC. Translated: CASRDPGLAGVRSNEQFF. This rearrangement joins TRBV7-2 to TRBJ2-1, with TRBD2 matching 14 bases. The V and J ends lost 6 bases and 6 bases, in that order; junction bases with no gene match: 13. The CDR3 is 18 amino acids. Per the germline V gene, CDR1 is SGHTA and CDR2 is FQGNSA.

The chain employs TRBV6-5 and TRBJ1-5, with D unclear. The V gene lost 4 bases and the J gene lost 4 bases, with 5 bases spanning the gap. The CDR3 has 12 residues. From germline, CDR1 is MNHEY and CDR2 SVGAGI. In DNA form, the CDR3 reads TGTGCCAGCAGTTCACCAAATCAGCCCCAGCATTTT. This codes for CASSSPNQPQHF.

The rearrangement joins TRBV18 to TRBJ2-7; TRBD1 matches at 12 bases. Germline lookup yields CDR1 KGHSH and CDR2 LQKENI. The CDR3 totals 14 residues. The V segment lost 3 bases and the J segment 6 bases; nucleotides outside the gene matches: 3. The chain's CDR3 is CASSPRDRGLEQYF. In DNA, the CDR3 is TGTGCCAGCTCACCCCGGGACAGGGGGCTCGAGCAGTACTTC.

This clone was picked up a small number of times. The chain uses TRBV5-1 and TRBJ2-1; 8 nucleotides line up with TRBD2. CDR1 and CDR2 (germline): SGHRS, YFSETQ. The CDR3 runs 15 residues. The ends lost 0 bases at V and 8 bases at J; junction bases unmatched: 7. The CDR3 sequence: CASSLGARGEDEQFF. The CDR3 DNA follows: TGCGCCAGCAGCTTGGGTGCGCGGGGGGAGGATGAGCAGTTCTTC.

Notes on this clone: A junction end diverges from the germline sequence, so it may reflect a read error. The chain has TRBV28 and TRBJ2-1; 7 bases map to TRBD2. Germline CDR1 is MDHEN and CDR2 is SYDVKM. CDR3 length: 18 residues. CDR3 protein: CASRRGLRYSTMRTGKIF. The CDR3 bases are TGTGCCAGCAGACGGGGACTACGATACTCCACAATGAGGACCGGCAAGATCTTC.

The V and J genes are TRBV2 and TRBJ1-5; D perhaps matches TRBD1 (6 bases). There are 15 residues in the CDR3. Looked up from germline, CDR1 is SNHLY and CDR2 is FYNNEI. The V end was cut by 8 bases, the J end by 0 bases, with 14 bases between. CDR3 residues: CASGGRADSNQPQHF. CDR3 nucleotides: TGTGCCAGCGGGGGCAGGGCGGATAGCAATCAGCCCCAGCATTTT.

The CDR3, as DNA: TGTGCCAGCAGAAGGCAGGGAAGTCAGCCCCAGCATTTT. Translating gives CASRRQGSQPQHF. This chain uses TRBV2 with TRBJ1-5; possibly TRBD1 for D (5 bases). Germline CDR1 SNHLY, CDR2 FYNNEI. The CDR3 has 13 residues. V lost 6 bases and J lost 6, with 12 bases in between.